These 13 T cell receptor beta chains came from one sample sequenced in a study of CD8+ T cells in alopecia areata. As the sequencing template, cDNA was produced by extracting RNA and reverse transcribing it. Profiling relied on immunoSEQ multiplex PCR, and the TCRdb table lists in-frame clones only, not all of them. The record shows roughly 260,000 clones for this sample, with no singletons present. Separation of pooled cutaneous lymph node cells was by sorting with CD4, CD8alpha, NKG2D, NKG2ACE and other markers. The sample comprised CD4+ T cells sorted from a lymph node. Receptors originate from a C3H/HeJ mouse with alopecia areata. The mouse line has the MHC haplotype H2-k.

Comment on this clone: The listed genes are named as in mouse. Sequencing ends 4 residues short of the CDR3 end; the germline J gene provides the rest. The rearrangement uses TRBV13-3 and TRBJ2-1; 8 bases align to TRBD1. CDR1 and CDR2 (germline): NNHDY, SYVADS. The CDR3 has 15 amino acids. CDR3 bases read: TGTGCCAGCAGTGCCCCCAGGGGGCTGGAAGCT. Its protein is CASSAPRGLEA. The whole CDR3 sequence reads CASSAPRGLEAEQFF.

Only a few counts were recorded for this clone. Genes and germline come from the mouse. The read is 4 residues too short to cover the CDR3 end, so that end is filled in from the germline J gene. In the same sample, other DNA sequences code for this CDR3. The rearrangement uses TRBV19 and TRBJ2-5, with a tentative D call TRBD2 (7 bases). V was cut by 1 base and J by 0 bases, with 9 bases left in between. This CDR3 is built from 15 residues. Germline CDR1 is FNHDT and CDR2 is SITEND (reference sequence). CDR3 DNA (partial): TGTGCCAGCAGTATACTGGGGGCTAACCAAGAC. Its translation is CASSILGANQD. The whole CDR3 sequence is CASSILGANQDTQYF.

This clone was observed a handful of times. Gene names and germline match the mouse. With the read ending 4 residues before the CDR3 end, the germline J gene is used to fill in that end. The chain employs TRBV5 and TRBJ1-1; D is possibly TRBD1 (6 bases). The CDR3 has 14 residues. Germline V gene lookup returns CDR1 LGHNA and CDR2 YNLKQL (reference sequence). CDR3 DNA, as far as it was read: TGTGCCAGCAGCCAAGGGAGGGGGATTGGA. The encoded protein is CASSQGRGIG. The whole CDR3 region reads CASSQGRGIGEVFF.

Turning to this clone: Each gene name is a mouse one. The CDR3 DNA, read in part, is TGTGCCTGGAGTCTTGGGAGGGGGAGCTATGCT. Translating gives CAWSLGRGSYA. From start to end, the CDR3 is CAWSLGRGSYAEQFF. The chain links TRBV31 to TRBJ2-1, with a possible D match to TRBD1 (6 bases). Read sequence stops 4 residues before the CDR3 end, and the germline J gene provides the missing end. The V gene's germline CDR1 is GKSSPN and CDR2 SITVG. V was shortened by 0 bases and J by 3 bases, with 12 bases between the two germline ends. This CDR3 is built from 15 residues. The variable domain in full, completed from reference TRBV31 and TRBJ2-1, reads AQTIHQWPVAEIKAVGSPLSLGCTIKGKSSPNLYWYWQATGGTLQQLFYSITVGQVESVVQLNLSASRPKDDQFILSTEKLLLSHSGFYLCAWSLGRGSYAEQFFGPGTRLTVL.

This clone was counted only a few times. Mouse gene names apply. The sequenced CDR3 bases are TGTGCCAGCAGTCCCGCAGGGAGGGACACCGGG. Residues: CASSPAGRDTG. The whole CDR3 region reads CASSPAGRDTGQLYF. The chain couples TRBV13-1 to TRBJ2-2; the D gene is possibly TRBD1 (5 bases). The read stops 4 residues short of the end of the CDR3; the missing end is completed from the germline J gene. Germline V lookup: CDR1 NSHNY, CDR2 SYGAGN. This CDR3 has 15 amino acids. V lost 4 bases and J lost 3, with 13 bases in between.

Points on this clone: Gene names and germline refer to mouse. Sequencing ends 4 residues short of the CDR3 end; the germline J gene provides the rest. Other DNA sequences within the sample encode an identical CDR3. The chain recombines TRBV5 with TRBJ1-1; 8 bases are a match to TRBD1. Germline assignment: CDR1 LGHNA and CDR2 YNLKQL (reference sequence). CDR3 length equals 15 residues. V was pared by 0 bases and J by 1 base, with 1 base of the junction left unmatched. The CDR3 region is CASSQDGQGNTEVFF. CDR3 bases read: TGTGCCAGCAGCCAAGATGGACAGGGGAACACA.

This clone was seen many times. The genes and germline here are from mouse. The read ends 4 residues early relative to the CDR3; the germline J gene fills the gap. The genes are TRBV17 and TRBJ1-2; 9 bases are a match to TRBD1. Germline loops: CDR1 MNHDT, CDR2 YYDKIL. The CDR3 loop spans 12 amino acids. CDR3 DNA, as far as it was read: TGTGCTAGCAGCACGACAGGGGGC. Translating it yields CASSTTGG. The CDR3, in full, reads CASSTTGGDYTF.

Concerning this clone: Mouse gene names apply. The CDR3 extends 4 residues past the end of the read, so its final part is completed from the germline J gene. The chain links TRBV5 to TRBJ2-1; 12 nucleotides align to TRBD2. The CDR3 spans 16 residues. Germline V gene data show CDR1 as LGHNA and CDR2 as YNLKQL (reference sequence). The covered CDR3 bases are TGTGCCAGCAGCCAAGAGACTGGGGGGGCGAGGGCT. This translates into CASSQETGGARA. The CDR3 as a whole reads CASSQETGGARAEQFF.

Worth noting for this clone: Mouse gene names apply. The CDR3 is cut off 4 residues early in the read; its end comes from the germline J gene. The chain couples TRBV1 to TRBJ2-3; D possibly corresponds to TRBD1 (5 bases). Germline V gene sequence: CDR1 NSQYPW, CDR2 LRSPGD (reference sequence). CDR3 length: 14 amino acids. The sequenced CDR3 bases are TGCACCTGCAGTGCAGGGCAGGGTGAAGAA. It codes for CTCSAGQGEE. In full, the CDR3 is CTCSAGQGEETLYF.

Concerning this clone itself: Gene names denote mouse genes. The missing CDR3 end, 4 residues past where the read stops, is filled in from the germline J gene. The V call is TRBV13-3, the J call TRBJ2-1, with D maybe TRBD2 (5 bases). Germline V CDR1 and CDR2: NNHDY, SYVADS. Between the trimmed V and J ends, which lost 2 bases and 1 base, there was a span of 7 bases. The CDR3 has 14 amino acids. The CDR3 reads CASSETANYAEQFF. The CDR3 DNA, read in part, is TGTGCCAGCAGTGAGACTGCCAACTATGCT.

This clone was seen more than once but under ten times. These gene names are mouse names. The DNA ends 4 residues before the CDR3 does, and the rest of the CDR3 is filled in from the germline J gene. The chain recombines TRBV31 with TRBJ2-3; 12 bases map to TRBD2. V was clipped by 1 base and J by 0 bases; unmatched bases: 2. The CDR3 is 16 residues long. Germline CDR1 GKSSPN, CDR2 SITVG. The CDR3 DNA, read in part, is TGTGCCTGGAGTCAGGGACTGGGGGGTAGTGCAGAA. Residues: CAWSQGLGGSAE. The whole CDR3 sequence is CAWSQGLGGSAETLYF. The full variable domain, with the rest looked up from reference TRBV31 and TRBJ2-3, is AQTIHQWPVAEIKAVGSPLSLGCTIKGKSSPNLYWYWQATGGTLQQLFYSITVGQVESVVQLNLSASRPKDDQFILSTEKLLLSHSGFYLCAWSQGLGGSAETLYFGSGTRLTVL.

About this clone: Mouse germline and gene names are used. The CDR3 end is not reached by the read, which stops 4 residues before it; the germline J gene fills it in. The chain recombines TRBV13-1 with TRBJ2-3; 13 nucleotides match TRBD2. With 5 bases clipped from V and 0 bases from J, the junction kept 3 bases outside the gene matches. Germline loops: CDR1 NSHNY, CDR2 SYGAGN. The CDR3 spans 16 residues. CDR3 amino acids: CASRGLGGASAETLYF. The CDR3 DNA, read in part, is TGTGCCAGCAGGGGACTGGGGGGGGCGAGTGCAGAA.

Turning to this clone: Each gene name is a mouse one. The read terminates 3 residues before the CDR3 end, so the remaining end is supplied by the germline J gene. The rearrangement joins TRBV13-1 to TRBJ1-6, with 7 nucleotides matching TRBD1. Being an ORF, TRBJ1-6 has a function that is uncertain. This CDR3 is built from 16 residues. CDR1 and CDR2 (germline): NSHNY, SYGAGN. The trim removed 4 bases at V and 4 bases at J, leaving 8 bases unmatched. Partial CDR3 DNA: TGTGCCAGCAGTTCTCCCGGGACAGCTTATAATTCGCCC. Its protein is CASSSPGTAYNSP. The whole CDR3 reads CASSSPGTAYNSPLYF.